This is a list of T cell receptor beta chains from one sample in a study of cytomegalovirus exposure and HLA in healthy donors. Sequencing was performed with immunoSEQ multiplex PCR; in TCRdb, only in-frame clones are kept and a portion is missing. The sample features around 100,000 clones, with 0.5% to 0.7% in its top ten. Specimen: PBMCs. The receptors here all came from a middle-aged man in good health and CMV-seronegative. The CDR3 runs from the conserved cysteine through the conserved F or W. Fields, in order: V gene, J gene, D gene, CDR3 protein, CDR3 DNA. D genes are given only for firm matches.

TRBV19	TRBJ1-1	-	CASRIGGVQATEAFF	TGTGCCAGTAGAATTGGAGGTGTTCAGGCCACTGAAGCTTTCTTT
TRBV5-1	TRBJ2-7	TRBD1	CASSPTGTGSNEQYF	TGCGCCAGCAGCCCGACCGGGACAGGGTCCAACGAGCAGTACTTC
TRBV10-3	TRBJ2-1	-	CSGGDRDNEQFF	TGTTCGGGGGGGGACAGGGACAATGAGCAGTTCTTC
TRBV9	TRBJ2-5	-	CASSVALVGAETQYF	TGTGCCAGCAGCGTAGCCCTCGTGGGAGCGGAGACCCAGTACTTC
TRBV12-5	TRBJ1-5	TRBD1	CASGLVLQGYSNQPQHF	TGTGCTAGTGGTTTGGTCCTACAGGGGTATAGCAATCAGCCCCAGCATTTT
TRBV2	TRBJ1-5	TRBD1	CASSPTGGSQPQHF	TGTGCCAGCAGTCCCACAGGGGGAAGTCAGCCCCAGCATTTT
TRBV2	TRBJ1-5	-	CASSRTYGNQPQHF	TGTGCCAGCAGTCGAACCTACGGCAATCAGCCCCAGCATTTT
TRBV29-1	TRBJ1-1	-	CSVAVGGNTEAFF	TGCAGCGTCGCCGTAGGGGGGAACACTGAAGCTTTCTTT
TRBV14	TRBJ1-4	-	CASSQSRGGKLFF	TGTGCCAGCAGCCAAAGCCGGGGGGGAAAACTGTTTTTT
TRBV2	TRBJ1-5	-	CASSEAGRGGQPQHF	TGTGCCAGCAGTGAAGCGGGGAGGGGCGGTCAGCCCCAGCATTTT
TRBV10-3	TRBJ2-7	TRBD2	CAITGTSGRQGEQYF	TGTGCCATCACGGGGACTAGCGGGAGGCAAGGAGAGCAGTACTTC
TRBV5-1	TRBJ2-1	TRBD1	CASSQGATSDNEQFF	TGCGCCAGCAGCCAGGGGGCCACCTCCGACAATGAGCAGTTCTTC
TRBV14	TRBJ2-1	-	CASSRGQNSYNEQFF	TGTGCCAGCAGCCGGGGACAAAATTCCTACAATGAGCAGTTCTTC
TRBV4-1	TRBJ2-1	-	CASSQGGSGSYNEQFF	TGCGCCAGCAGCCAAGGAGGGAGTGGGTCCTACAATGAGCAGTTCTTC
TRBV6-6	TRBJ1-5	-	CASSHGQRDQPQHF	TGTGCCAGCAGTCACGGACAGAGGGATCAGCCCCAGCATTTT
TRBV10-1	TRBJ1-1	-	CASPGGGLGNTEAFF	TGCGCCAGCCCTGGGGGGGGGCTAGGGAACACTGAAGCTTTCTTT
TRBV2	TRBJ1-2	-	CASSQRGGRNGYGYTF	TGTGCCAGCAGTCAACGGGGAGGTCGTAACGGCTATGGCTACACCTTC
TRBV9	TRBJ2-7	TRBD1	CASSVAGTGSPYEQYF	TGTGCCAGCAGCGTCGCCGGGACAGGGAGCCCCTACGAGCAGTACTTC
TRBV14	TRBJ2-2	-	CASSPQWWTGELFF	TGTGCCAGCAGCCCCCAGTGGTGGACCGGGGAGCTGTTTTTT
TRBV18	TRBJ2-7	-	CASSPPAPYPYEQYF	TGTGCCAGCTCACCACCTGCGCCATACCCCTACGAGCAGTACTTC
TRBV6-5	TRBJ2-7	-	CASRTVGQFFYEQYF	TGTGCCAGCAGGACAGTAGGACAGTTTTTCTACGAGCAGTACTTC
TRBV2	TRBJ2-5	TRBD1	CASSSGQLLLAQYF	TGTGCCAGCAGTTCGGGACAGCTATTACTGGCCCAGTACTTC
TRBV5-3	TRBJ2-1	-	CARSVPNTHYNEQFF	TGTGCCAGAAGCGTACCAAACACGCACTACAATGAGCAGTTCTTC
TRBV29-1	TRBJ1-4	-	CSVEGGGEKLFF	TGCAGCGTTGAAGGAGGGGGTGAAAAACTGTTTTTT
TRBV30	TRBJ2-4	-	CAWRDLSGKNIQYF	TGTGCCTGGAGAGATCTATCGGGCAAAAACATTCAGTACTTC
TRBV25-1	TRBJ2-7	-	CASRQGYEQYF	TGTGCCAGCAGACAGGGCTACGAGCAGTACTTC
TRBV19	TRBJ1-5	-	CASRGGSSNQPQHF	TGTGCCAGTAGGGGGGGTTCTAGCAATCAGCCCCAGCATTTT
TRBV7-2	TRBJ1-5	TRBD1	CASSQSTGSSNQPQHF	TGTGCCAGCAGCCAGTCGACAGGGTCTAGCAATCAGCCCCAGCATTTT
TRBV5-1	TRBJ2-1	-	CASGYTSISYNEQFF	TGCGCCAGCGGATACACTAGCATCTCCTACAATGAGCAGTTCTTC
TRBV2	TRBJ2-1	-	CASSELTGSYNEQFF	TGTGCCAGCAGTGAACTTACGGGGTCCTACAATGAGCAGTTCTTC
TRBV5-1	TRBJ2-6	TRBD2	CASSLSGTPGANVLTF	TGCGCCAGCAGCTTAAGCGGGACGCCTGGGGCCAACGTCCTGACTTTC
TRBV5-1	TRBJ2-3	-	CASSEGGSDTQYF	TGCGCCAGCAGCGAGGGTGGAAGCGATACGCAGTATTTT
TRBV25-1	TRBJ1-1	TRBD1	CASRDRGYTEAFF	TGTGCCAGCAGGGACAGGGGGTATACTGAAGCTTTCTTT
TRBV29-1	TRBJ2-6	-	CSVAPSGANVLTF	TGCAGCGTGGCCCCGTCAGGGGCCAACGTCCTGACTTTC
TRBV18	TRBJ1-5	-	CASSPDNNQPQHF	TGTGCCAGCTCGCCCGACAACAATCAGCCCCAGCATTTT
TRBV4-3	TRBJ2-7	-	CASSQDLGTSSYEQYF	TGCGCCAGCAGCCAAGATTTGGGGACATCGTCCTACGAGCAGTACTTC
TRBV5-5	TRBJ2-2	-	CASSNRQQNTGELFF	TGTGCCAGCAGCAATCGACAGCAGAACACCGGGGAGCTGTTTTTT
TRBV5-1	TRBJ1-1	-	CASSLGSTANTEAFF	TGCGCCAGCAGCCTGGGGTCAACAGCGAACACTGAAGCTTTCTTT
TRBV4-1	TRBJ1-5	TRBD1	CASSLRDSLDQPQHF	TGCGCCAGCAGCCTCCGGGACAGCTTGGATCAGCCCCAGCATTTT
TRBV9	TRBJ2-1	-	CASSVDLAAGDEQFF	TGTGCCAGCAGCGTAGACCTAGCGGCAGGGGATGAGCAGTTCTTC
TRBV6-5	TRBJ1-2	-	CASRGDWGSTGYTF	TGTGCCAGCAGGGGCGATTGGGGCTCAACCGGCTACACCTTC
TRBV11-2	TRBJ1-1	TRBD1	CASSLGQGTEAFF	TGTGCCAGCAGCTTAGGACAGGGAACTGAAGCTTTCTTT
TRBV29-1	TRBJ2-1	TRBD1	CSVDNRGRRDEQFF	TGCAGCGTCGACAACAGGGGGCGCAGGGATGAGCAGTTCTTC
TRBV29-1	TRBJ1-2	TRBD1	CSVSGTGKYGYTF	TGCAGCGTCTCCGGGACAGGGAAGTATGGCTACACCTTC
TRBV27	TRBJ1-2	TRBD1	CASKNTGGTFYGYTF	TGTGCCAGCAAGAATACAGGGGGCACCTTCTATGGCTACACCTTC
TRBV19	TRBJ2-2	TRBD1	CASSKIDRGDTGELFF	TGTGCCAGTAGTAAAATCGACAGGGGCGACACCGGGGAGCTGTTTTTT
TRBV2	TRBJ1-5	-	CASAREFENQPQHF	TGTGCCAGCGCGCGGGAGTTCGAGAATCAGCCCCAGCATTTT
TRBV18	TRBJ2-7	TRBD1	CASSQDRGSHYEQYF	TGTGCCAGCTCACAGGACAGGGGTAGTCACTACGAGCAGTACTTC
TRBV6-6	TRBJ2-1	-	CASSYSRLSGEQFF	TGTGCCAGCAGTTACTCGCGCCTCTCGGGTGAGCAGTTCTTC
TRBV2	TRBJ2-3	-	CASGILGGRSDTQYF	TGTGCCAGCGGCATCCTGGGGGGAAGGTCGGATACGCAGTATTTT
TRBV4-1	TRBJ1-5	-	CASSQGVTVNQPQHF	TGCGCCAGCAGCCAAGGTGTGACAGTCAATCAGCCCCAGCATTTT
TRBV18	TRBJ2-7	-	CASSPELGLQSRNYEQYF	TGTGCCAGCTCACCTGAATTAGGCCTACAGTCCCGCAACTACGAGCAGTACTTC
TRBV19	TRBJ2-1	TRBD2	CASSAGTSLYNEQFF	TGTGCCAGTAGTGCCGGGACTAGTTTATACAATGAGCAGTTCTTC
TRBV2	TRBJ2-7	-	CASRRPGQGRTYEQYF	TGTGCCAGCAGGCGCCCTGGGCAGGGGCGGACCTACGAGCAGTACTTC
TRBV19	TRBJ2-3	TRBD2	CASSISASGRGTDTQYF	TGTGCCAGTAGTATATCGGCCAGCGGGAGAGGTACAGATACGCAGTATTTT
TRBV4-3	TRBJ1-6	TRBD1	CASSRDRGSSSPLHF	TGCGCCAGCAGCCGCGACAGGGGATCGAGCTCACCCCTCCACTTT
TRBV4-3	TRBJ2-1	-	CASSQHLNAGTSSYNEQFF	TGCGCCAGCAGCCAACACTTAAACGCGGGGACCAGCTCCTACAATGAGCAGTTCTTC
TRBV4-2	TRBJ2-7	TRBD1	CASSQALGQGIYEQYF	TGTGCCAGCAGCCAAGCCTTGGGACAGGGGATCTACGAGCAGTACTTC
TRBV4-3	TRBJ2-1	-	CASSQDQGTLTYNEQFF	TGCGCCAGCAGCCAAGATCAAGGGACACTTACCTACAATGAGCAGTTCTTC
TRBV2	TRBJ2-5	-	CASSEERGETQYF	TGTGCCAGCAGTGAAGAAAGGGGAGAGACCCAGTACTTC